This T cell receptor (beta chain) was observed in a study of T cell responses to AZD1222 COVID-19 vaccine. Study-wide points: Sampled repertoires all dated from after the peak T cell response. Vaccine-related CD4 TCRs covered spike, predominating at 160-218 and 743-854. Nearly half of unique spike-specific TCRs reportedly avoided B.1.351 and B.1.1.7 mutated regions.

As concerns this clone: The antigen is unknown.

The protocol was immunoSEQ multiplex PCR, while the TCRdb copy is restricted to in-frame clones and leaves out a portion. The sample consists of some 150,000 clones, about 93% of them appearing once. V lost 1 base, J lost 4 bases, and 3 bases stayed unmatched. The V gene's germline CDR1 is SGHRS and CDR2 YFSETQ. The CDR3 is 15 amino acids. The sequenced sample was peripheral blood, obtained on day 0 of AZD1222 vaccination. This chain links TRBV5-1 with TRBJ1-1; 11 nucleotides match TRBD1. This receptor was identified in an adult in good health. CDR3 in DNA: TGCGCCAGCAGCTTGTTGGGACAGGGGGGCACTGAAGCTTTCTTT. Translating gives CASSLLGQGGTEAFF.